This T cell receptor (beta chain) appears in the sequencing data of a study of T cells in Graves' hyperthyroidism and ophthalmopathy. Study-wide results and limits: Appearing also in blood were most of the thyroid clonotypes expanded above 0.001.

Germline CDR1 is SGDLS and CDR2 is YYNGEE. CDR3 length: 15 residues. The junction had 11 bases not matched to a gene; V was cut back by 4 bases and J by 4 bases. This clonotype was seen once. Its cognate antigen is unknown. Amplification yielded TCR beta CDR3 regions, with RNA transcripts as the source. The HTBI primer set served for first-round RT-PCR of the TCR CDR3. TCRdb processed the multiplex PCR reads anew with MiXCR; each CDR3 protein has one entry. The repertoire holds 35,000 to 45,000 distinct CDR3 sequences, with 52% as singletons. Ophthalmopathy cases scored 3 or more on the Clinical Activity Score and 4 or more on NOSPECS grade, with duration below 3 months.

The rearrangement links TRBV9 to TRBJ2-7; 7 bases agree with TRBD1. Sample: blood. The sequence came from a man aged 35 to 55 with Graves' ophthalmopathy. The CDR3 region is CASSSSSRDRYEQYF. For the CDR3, the DNA is TGTGCCAGCAGCTCTAGTTCCCGGGACAGATACGAGCAGTACTTC.